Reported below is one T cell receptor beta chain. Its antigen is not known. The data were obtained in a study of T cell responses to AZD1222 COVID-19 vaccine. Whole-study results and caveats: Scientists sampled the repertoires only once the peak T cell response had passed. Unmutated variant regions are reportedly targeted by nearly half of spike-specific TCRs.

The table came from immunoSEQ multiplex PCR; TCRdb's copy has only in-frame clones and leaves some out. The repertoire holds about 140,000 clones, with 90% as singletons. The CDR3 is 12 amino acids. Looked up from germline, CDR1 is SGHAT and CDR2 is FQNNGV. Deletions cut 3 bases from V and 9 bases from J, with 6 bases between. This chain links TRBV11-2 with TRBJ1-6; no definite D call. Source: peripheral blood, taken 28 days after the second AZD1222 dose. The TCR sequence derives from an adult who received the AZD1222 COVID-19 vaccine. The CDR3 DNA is TGTGCCAGCAGCTTCTCTATTTCACCCCTCCACTTT. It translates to CASSFSISPLHF.